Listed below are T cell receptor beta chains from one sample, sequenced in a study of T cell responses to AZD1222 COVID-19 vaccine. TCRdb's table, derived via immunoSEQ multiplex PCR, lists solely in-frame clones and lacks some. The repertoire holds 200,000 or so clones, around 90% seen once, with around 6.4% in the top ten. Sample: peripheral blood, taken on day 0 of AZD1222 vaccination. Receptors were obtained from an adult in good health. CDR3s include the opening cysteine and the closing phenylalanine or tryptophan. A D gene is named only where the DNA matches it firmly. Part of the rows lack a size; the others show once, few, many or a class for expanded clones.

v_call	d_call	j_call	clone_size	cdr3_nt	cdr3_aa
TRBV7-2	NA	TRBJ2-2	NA	TGTGCCAGCAGCTTGGCCCAGGGTGGTCCCACCGGGGAGCTGTTTTTT	CASSLAQGGPTGELFF
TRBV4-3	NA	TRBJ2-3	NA	TGCGCCAGCAGCCAAGACCCAGCGGCTACGAGAGCAGATACGCAGTATTTT	CASSQDPAATRADTQYF
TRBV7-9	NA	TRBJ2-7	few	TGTGCCAGCAGCTCCGGGGCGGCAGGGAAGGGCGAGCAGTACTTC	CASSSGAAGKGEQYF
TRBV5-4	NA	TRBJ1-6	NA	TGTGCCAGCTTTATCGGGGGAGGAAACTATAATTCACCCCTCCACTTT	CASFIGGGNYNSPLHF
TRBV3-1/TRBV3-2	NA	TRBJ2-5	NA	TGTGCCAGCAGGCGGGGACCGAAAGAGACCCAGTACTTC	CASRRGPKETQYF
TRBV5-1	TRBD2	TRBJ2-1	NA	TGCGCCAGCAGCTTGGCGGGGGGGACTAGCGGGAGGGTGAACTCCTACAATGAGCAGTTCTTC	CASSLAGGTSGRVNSYNEQFF
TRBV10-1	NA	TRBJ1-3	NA	TGCGCCAGCAGTAAGGGATCGGCAAACACCATATATTTT	CASSKGSANTIYF
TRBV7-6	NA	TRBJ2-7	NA	TGTGCCAGCAGCTTAGACGAGACAGGTCTTCTAGACGAGCAGTACTTC	CASSLDETGLLDEQYF
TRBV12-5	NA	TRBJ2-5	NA	TGTGCTAGTGGTTTGGGTGAGGCGGGGGAGACCCAGTACTTC	CASGLGEAGETQYF
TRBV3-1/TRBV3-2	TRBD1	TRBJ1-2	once	TGTGCCAGCAGCGATTGGACAGGGCTAGGCTACACCTTC	CASSDWTGLGYTF
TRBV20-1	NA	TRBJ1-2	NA	TGCAGTGCTCTGCGGGGTTATGGCTACACCTTC	CSALRGYGYTF
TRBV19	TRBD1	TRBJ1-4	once	TGTGCCAGTACCCCGGGACAGCCTAATGAAAAACTGTTTTTT	CASTPGQPNEKLFF
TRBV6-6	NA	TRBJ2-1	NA	TGTGCCAGCAGTATCTCGTGGAGTTCCTACAATGAGCAGTTCTTC	CASSISWSSYNEQFF
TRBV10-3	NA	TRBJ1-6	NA	TGTGCCATCAGTGAGACGGAGGTTAACTCACCCCTCCACTTT	CAISETEVNSPLHF
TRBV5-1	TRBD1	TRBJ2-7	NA	TGCGCCAGCAGCTTGCAGGGGACAGACTCCTACGAGCAGTACTTC	CASSLQGTDSYEQYF
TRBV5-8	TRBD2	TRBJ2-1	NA	TGTGCCAGCAGCTTGGTCTTTGCGGGGGGGCTGAATGAGCAGTTCTTC	CASSLVFAGGLNEQFF
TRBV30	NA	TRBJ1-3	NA	TGTGCCTGGAGCGGGACACATGGAAACACCATATATTTT	CAWSGTHGNTIYF
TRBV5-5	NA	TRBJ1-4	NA	TGTGCCAGCAGCTTGAGTCTAGGGACAACTAATGAAAAACTGTTTTTT	CASSLSLGTTNEKLFF
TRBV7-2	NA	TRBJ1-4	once	TGTGCCAGCAGCTTGGGGCCCTCGGGTGAAAAACTGTTTTTT	CASSLGPSGEKLFF
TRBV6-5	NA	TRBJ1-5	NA	TGTGCCACCTACTATCAGGGCGACAATCAGCCCCAGCATTTT	CATYYQGDNQPQHF
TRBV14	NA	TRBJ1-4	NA	TGTGCCAGCAGCCAAGCAGGGGATGGTGAAAAACTGTTTTTT	CASSQAGDGEKLFF
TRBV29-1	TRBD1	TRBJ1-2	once	TGCAGCGTTGAGGCAGGGGGGGTCTATGGCTACACCTTC	CSVEAGGVYGYTF
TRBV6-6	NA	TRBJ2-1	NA	TGTGCCAGCCCTTGTGTCTACAATGAGCAGTTCTTC	CASPCVYNEQFF
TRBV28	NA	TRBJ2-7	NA	TGTGCCAGCAGTTCACATCACGTCTACGAGCAGTACTTC	CASSSHHVYEQYF
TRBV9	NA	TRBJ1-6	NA	TGTGCCAGCAGCGTAGGAGCAGGTGCTTCACCCCTCCACTTT	CASSVGAGASPLHF
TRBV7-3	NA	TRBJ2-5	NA	TGTGCCAGCAGCTTAATTGGGTTCGACCAAGAGACCCAGTACTTC	CASSLIGFDQETQYF